A selection of T cell receptor beta chains follows, all from one sample in a study of control samples from healthy donors and cancer patients. The assay was immunoSEQ multiplex PCR, and TCRdb's table has in-frame clones only and misses some. The sample records some 130,000 clones, roughly 91% being singletons. The sample taken for sequencing was PBMCs. These receptors were obtained from a man aged 45-65 years with head and neck cancer. Both conserved end residues are part of each CDR3. Fields, in order: clone size, V gene, J gene, D gene, CDR3 DNA, CDR3 protein. A D gene is named only where the DNA matches it firmly. Clone size is given for some rows only: seen once, a few or many times, or a class if the clone is expanded.

NA	TRBV4-3	TRBJ2-2	NA	TGCGCCAGCAGCCAATTGGGACCGGCAAGGGCCGGGGAGCTGTTTTTT	CASSQLGPARAGELFF
NA	TRBV5-1	TRBJ2-5	NA	TGCGCCAGCAGCCCTTCCCCAGGAGAGACCCAGTACTTC	CASSPSPGETQYF
NA	TRBV7-9	TRBJ1-5	NA	TGTGCCAGCAGCTTAGGGTCCCCTGGAGGGCAGCCCCAGCATTTT	CASSLGSPGGQPQHF
NA	TRBV18	TRBJ2-2	TRBD1	TGTGCCAGCTCACCAACCGGACAGGGGGCGAACACCGGGGAGCTGTTTTTT	CASSPTGQGANTGELFF
NA	TRBV6-5	TRBJ1-5	NA	TGTGCCAGCAGACTTACGGGGGCTGGGAATCAGCCCCAGCATTTT	CASRLTGAGNQPQHF
NA	TRBV19	TRBJ1-1	NA	TGTGCCAGTTTCACGGACCGCCATCCGAACACTGAAGCTTTCTTT	CASFTDRHPNTEAFF
once	TRBV4-3	TRBJ1-1	TRBD1	TGCGCCAGCAGCCAAGATTTCATGGACAGGGGGATTACGGCTTTCTTT	CASSQDFMDRGITAFF
few	TRBV4-2	TRBJ2-7	NA	TGTGCCAGCAGCCAAGATGCCAGGGGTACCTACGAGCAGTACTTC	CASSQDARGTYEQYF
NA	TRBV6-4	TRBJ2-1	NA	TGTGCCAGCAGTGACTCTAACAACAATGAGCAGTTCTTC	CASSDSNNNEQFF
NA	TRBV19	TRBJ1-2	NA	TGTGCCAGTAGTACCGGGACTGTCCGCGGCTACACCTTC	CASSTGTVRGYTF
NA	TRBV5-1	TRBJ1-1	TRBD1	TGCGCCAGCAGCTTCACAGGGGGCACTGAAGCTTTCTTT	CASSFTGGTEAFF
NA	TRBV9	TRBJ1-3	NA	TGTGCCAGCAGCGCCCAGGGATCTGGAAACACCATATATTTT	CASSAQGSGNTIYF
NA	TRBV18	TRBJ2-1	TRBD1	TGTGCCAGCTCACCCCAGGACAGGGGGCTTTTCTTC	CASSPQDRGLFF
NA	TRBV9	TRBJ2-2	NA	TGTGCCAGCGGGGGGGCCACCGGGGAGCTGTTTTTT	CASGGATGELFF
NA	TRBV4-2	TRBJ2-7	TRBD1	TGTGCCAGCAGCTCATCCTCCGGGACAGGTACCTACGAGCAGTACTTC	CASSSSSGTGTYEQYF
NA	TRBV6-5	TRBJ1-2	TRBD1	TGTGCCAGCAGTCGCGGGACAGACTATGGCTACACCTTC	CASSRGTDYGYTF
NA	TRBV25-1	TRBJ1-2	NA	TGTGCCAGCAGTGAATCGATATACGATGGCTACACCTTC	CASSESIYDGYTF
NA	TRBV6-2/TRBV6-3	TRBJ2-1	TRBD2	TGTGCCAGCAGTCCGCCGACTAGCGGGGGTTCCGATGAGCAGTTCTTC	CASSPPTSGGSDEQFF
NA	TRBV9	TRBJ1-1	NA	TGTGCCAGCAGCGTATCGTCAGGGTTGACTGAAGCTTTCTTT	CASSVSSGLTEAFF
NA	TRBV4-1	TRBJ1-2	NA	TGCGCCAGCAGCCAAGGAGCGGGGGGCTACACCTTC	CASSQGAGGYTF
NA	TRBV18	TRBJ1-1	NA	TGTGCCAGCTCACCACCGGCAAATTTTTTGAACACTGAAGCTTTCTTT	CASSPPANFLNTEAFF
NA	TRBV5-5	TRBJ1-1	NA	TGTGCCAGCAGCTTGGCGGCGGGAACCGAAGCTTTCTTT	CASSLAAGTEAFF
NA	TRBV4-3	TRBJ2-3	TRBD2	TGCGCCAGCAGCGCCAGCTCCCTAGCGGGGGGTCCCAGGGATACGCAGTATTTT	CASSASSLAGGPRDTQYF
NA	TRBV5-8	TRBJ2-7	NA	TGTGCCAGCAGCCTGAGGGGTTCCTACGAGCAGTACTTC	CASSLRGSYEQYF
NA	TRBV7-9	TRBJ2-5	TRBD2	TGTGCCAGCGGCCGTAGGGTAGCGGGGGGAGAGACCCAGTACTTC	CASGRRVAGGETQYF
NA	TRBV5-1	TRBJ2-7	NA	TGCGCCAGCAGCTCCTCGGGCCCAGTGCGGGGGCAGTACTTC	CASSSSGPVRGQYF
NA	TRBV6-5	TRBJ2-7	TRBD2	TGTGCCAGCAGATGGGGGACTATGCAGTACTTC	CASRWGTMQYF
NA	TRBV19	TRBJ2-7	TRBD1	TGTGCCAGTAGCCCCCCCGGGACAGCGTTAGAATACGAGCAGTACTTC	CASSPPGTALEYEQYF
NA	TRBV10-1	TRBJ1-1	NA	TGCGCCAGCATGGTAGGTGACAACACTGAAGCTTTCTTT	CASMVGDNTEAFF
NA	TRBV6-5	TRBJ1-4	NA	TGTGCCAGCAGTCTCCAGGGTCAGATAGGAGAAAAACTGTTTTTT	CASSLQGQIGEKLFF
NA	TRBV5-1	TRBJ2-2	TRBD1	TGCGCCAGCAGCCCTACAGGGGGAAGGACCGGGGAGCTGTTTTTT	CASSPTGGRTGELFF
medium-sized	TRBV7-8	TRBJ1-4	NA	TGTGCCAGCAGCTTAGGGCCCTACTCTGCAACTAATGAAAAACTGTTTTTT	CASSLGPYSATNEKLFF
once	TRBV27	TRBJ1-1	NA	TGTGCCAGCATGCCCGGGGGGGTGGGATCCGAAGCTTTCTTT	CASMPGGVGSEAFF
NA	TRBV7-9	TRBJ1-4	TRBD1	TGTGCCAGCAGCTCGGGACAGACCAATTATGAAAAACTGTTTTTT	CASSSGQTNYEKLFF
NA	TRBV19	TRBJ2-1	TRBD2	TGTGCCAGTAGTTTTAAGACTAGCGGGAAAAATGAGCAGTTCTTC	CASSFKTSGKNEQFF
NA	TRBV24-1	TRBJ1-1	NA	TGTGCCACCAGTTCTGGGGCGGCCACTGAAGCTTTCTTT	CATSSGAATEAFF
once	TRBV7-2	TRBJ2-1	NA	TGTGCCAGCAGCTTAAGACTTCGCTCCTACAATGAGCAGTTCTTC	CASSLRLRSYNEQFF
NA	TRBV30	TRBJ2-2	NA	TGTGCCAGGGGGGTCGGCACCGGGGAGCTGTTTTTT	CARGVGTGELFF
NA	TRBV6-2/TRBV6-3	TRBJ2-7	NA	TGTGCCAGCAGTTATAGGCGGGACAGTGTTGCCTACGAGCAGTACTTC	CASSYRRDSVAYEQYF
NA	TRBV5-8	TRBJ1-1	NA	TGTGCCAGCAGCTTGTTTATGAGGGGGGCTTTCTTT	CASSLFMRGAFF
NA	TRBV19	TRBJ1-3	NA	TGTGCCAGTAAGGTCCACTCTGGAAACACCATATATTTT	CASKVHSGNTIYF